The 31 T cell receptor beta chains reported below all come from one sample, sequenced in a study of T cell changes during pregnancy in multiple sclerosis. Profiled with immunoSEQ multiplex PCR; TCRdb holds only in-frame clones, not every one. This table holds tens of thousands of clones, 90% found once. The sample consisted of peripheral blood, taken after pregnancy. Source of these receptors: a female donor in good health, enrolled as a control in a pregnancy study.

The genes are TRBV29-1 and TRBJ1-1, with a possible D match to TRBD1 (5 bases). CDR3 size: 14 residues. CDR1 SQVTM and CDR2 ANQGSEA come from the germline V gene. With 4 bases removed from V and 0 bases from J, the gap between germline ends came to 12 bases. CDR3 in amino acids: CSVAKGLMNTEAFF. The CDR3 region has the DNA TGCAGCGTTGCGAAGGGGCTTATGAACACTGAAGCTTTCTTT.

This chain's CDR3 is CASGGGQGYGGYTF. Here the CDR3 DNA reads TGTGCCAGCGGCGGGGGACAGGGCTATGGTGGCTACACCTTC. This rearrangement joins TRBV11-2 to TRBJ1-2, with 9 bases that match TRBD1. This CDR3 is 14 amino acids long. The germline CDR1 and CDR2 sequences are SGHAT and FQNNGV. Trimming cost V 8 bases and J 7 bases; bases outside gene matches: 11.

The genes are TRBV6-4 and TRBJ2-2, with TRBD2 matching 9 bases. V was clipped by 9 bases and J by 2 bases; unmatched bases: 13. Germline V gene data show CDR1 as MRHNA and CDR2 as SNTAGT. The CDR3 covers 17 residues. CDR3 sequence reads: CARLGRGGPYNTGELFF. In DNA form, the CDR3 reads TGTGCCAGACTGGGGCGGGGGGGCCCTTATAACACCGGGGAGCTGTTTTTT.

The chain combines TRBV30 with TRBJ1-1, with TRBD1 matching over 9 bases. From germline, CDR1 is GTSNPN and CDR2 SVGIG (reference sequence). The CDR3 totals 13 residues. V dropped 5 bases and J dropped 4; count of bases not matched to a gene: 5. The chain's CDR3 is CAWETGGSTEAFF. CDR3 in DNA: TGTGCCTGGGAGACAGGGGGTAGCACTGAAGCTTTCTTT.

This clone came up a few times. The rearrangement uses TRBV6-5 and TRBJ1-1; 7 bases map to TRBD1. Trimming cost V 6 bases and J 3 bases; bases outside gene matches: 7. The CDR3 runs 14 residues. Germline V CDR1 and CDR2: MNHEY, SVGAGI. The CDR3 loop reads CASSRGVLDTEAFF. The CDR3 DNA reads TGTGCCAGCAGCAGGGGGGTGTTGGACACTGAAGCTTTCTTT.

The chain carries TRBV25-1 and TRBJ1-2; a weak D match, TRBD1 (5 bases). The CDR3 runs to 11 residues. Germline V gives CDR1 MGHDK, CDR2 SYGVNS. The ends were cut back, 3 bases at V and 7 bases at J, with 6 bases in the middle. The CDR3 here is CASSDGAGYTF. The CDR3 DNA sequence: TGTGCCAGCAGTGATGGGGCTGGCTACACCTTC.

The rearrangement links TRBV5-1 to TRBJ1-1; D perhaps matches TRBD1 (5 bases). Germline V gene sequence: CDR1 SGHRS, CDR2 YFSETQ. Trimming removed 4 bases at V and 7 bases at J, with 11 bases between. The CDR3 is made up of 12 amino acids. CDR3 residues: CASSRGGIEAFF. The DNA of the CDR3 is TGCGCCAGCAGCCGGGGGGGAATTGAAGCTTTCTTT.

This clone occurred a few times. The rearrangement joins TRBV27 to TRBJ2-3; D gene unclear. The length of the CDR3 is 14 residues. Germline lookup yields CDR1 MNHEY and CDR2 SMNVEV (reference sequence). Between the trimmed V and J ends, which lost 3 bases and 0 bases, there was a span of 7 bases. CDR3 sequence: CASSFTVSTDTQYF. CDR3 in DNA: TGTGCCAGCAGTTTTACGGTCAGCACAGATACGCAGTATTTT.

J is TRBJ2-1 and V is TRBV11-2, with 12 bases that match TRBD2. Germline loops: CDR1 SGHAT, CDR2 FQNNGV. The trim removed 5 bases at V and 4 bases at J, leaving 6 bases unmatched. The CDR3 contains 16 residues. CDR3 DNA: TGTGCCAGCAGCCAGGCGGGACTAGCGGGTTACAATGAGCAGTTCTTC. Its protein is CASSQAGLAGYNEQFF.

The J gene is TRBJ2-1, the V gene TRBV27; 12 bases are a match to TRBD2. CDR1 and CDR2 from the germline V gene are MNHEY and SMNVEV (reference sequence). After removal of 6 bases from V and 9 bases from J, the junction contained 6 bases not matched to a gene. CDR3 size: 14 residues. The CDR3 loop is CASRWTSGAAEQFF. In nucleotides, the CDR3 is TGTGCCAGCAGGTGGACTAGCGGGGCGGCTGAGCAGTTCTTC.

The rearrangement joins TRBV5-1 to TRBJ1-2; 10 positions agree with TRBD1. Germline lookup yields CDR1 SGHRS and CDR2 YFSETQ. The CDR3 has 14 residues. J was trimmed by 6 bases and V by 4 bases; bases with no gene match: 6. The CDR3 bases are TGCGCCAGCAGCCCCGGACAGGGGGAACATGGCTACACCTTC. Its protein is CASSPGQGEHGYTF.

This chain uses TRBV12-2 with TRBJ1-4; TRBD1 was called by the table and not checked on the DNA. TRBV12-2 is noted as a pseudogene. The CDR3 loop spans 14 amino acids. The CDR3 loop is CASRLQAVNEKLFF. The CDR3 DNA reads TGTGCAAGTCGCTTACAGGCCGTGAATGAAAAACTGTTTTTT.

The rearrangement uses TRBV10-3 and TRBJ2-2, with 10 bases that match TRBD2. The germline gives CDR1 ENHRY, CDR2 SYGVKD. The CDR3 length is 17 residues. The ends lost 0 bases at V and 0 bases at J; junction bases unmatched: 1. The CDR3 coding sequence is TGTGCCATCAGTGAGTCTAGCGGGGGGCCGAACACCGGGGAGCTGTTTTTT. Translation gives CAISESSGGPNTGELFF.

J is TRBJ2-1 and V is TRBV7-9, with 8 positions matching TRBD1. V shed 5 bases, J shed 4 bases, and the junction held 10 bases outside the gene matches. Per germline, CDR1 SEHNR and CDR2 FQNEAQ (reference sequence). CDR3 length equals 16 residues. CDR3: CASSPTTGTGYNEQFF. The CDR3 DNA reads TGTGCCAGCAGCCCTACGACCGGGACAGGTTACAATGAGCAGTTCTTC.

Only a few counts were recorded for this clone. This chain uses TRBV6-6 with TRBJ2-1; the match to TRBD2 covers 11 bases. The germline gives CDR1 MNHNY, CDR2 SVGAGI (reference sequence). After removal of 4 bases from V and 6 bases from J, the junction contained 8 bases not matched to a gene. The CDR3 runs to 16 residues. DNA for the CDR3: TGTGCCAGCAGTTCCGCGGGTAGCGGGGGGGCCAATGAGCAGTTCTTC. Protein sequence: CASSSAGSGGANEQFF.

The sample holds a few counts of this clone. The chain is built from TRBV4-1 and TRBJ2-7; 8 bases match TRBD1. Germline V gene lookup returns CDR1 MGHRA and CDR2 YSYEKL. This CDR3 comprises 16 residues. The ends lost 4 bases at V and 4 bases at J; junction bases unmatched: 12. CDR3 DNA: TGCGCCAGCAGCCCCGGAGAAGGACAGGGTTTGTACGAGCAGTACTTC. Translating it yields CASSPGEGQGLYEQYF.

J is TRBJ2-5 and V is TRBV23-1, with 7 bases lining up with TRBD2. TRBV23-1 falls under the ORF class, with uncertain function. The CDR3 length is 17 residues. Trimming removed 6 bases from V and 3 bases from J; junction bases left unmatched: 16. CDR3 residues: CASRGLVGGSPEETQYF. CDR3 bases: TGCGCCAGCAGAGGACTAGTTGGGGGATCACCCGAAGAGACCCAGTACTTC.

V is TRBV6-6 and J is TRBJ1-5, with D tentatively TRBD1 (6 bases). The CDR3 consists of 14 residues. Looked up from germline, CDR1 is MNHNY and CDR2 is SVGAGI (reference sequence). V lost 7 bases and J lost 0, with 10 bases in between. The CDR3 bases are TGTGCCAGCACCAACAGGGATAGCAATCAGCCCCAGCATTTT. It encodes CASTNRDSNQPQHF.

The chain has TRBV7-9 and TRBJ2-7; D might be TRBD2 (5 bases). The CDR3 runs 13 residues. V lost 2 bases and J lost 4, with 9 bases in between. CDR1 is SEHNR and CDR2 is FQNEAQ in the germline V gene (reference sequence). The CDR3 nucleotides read TGTGCCAGCAGCTTAAGCGGCCTTTACGAGCAGTACTTC. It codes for CASSLSGLYEQYF.

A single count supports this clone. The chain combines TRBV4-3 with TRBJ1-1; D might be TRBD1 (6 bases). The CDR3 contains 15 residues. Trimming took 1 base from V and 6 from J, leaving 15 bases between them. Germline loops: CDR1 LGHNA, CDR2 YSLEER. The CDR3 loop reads CASSQVSAGVAEAFF. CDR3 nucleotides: TGCGCCAGCAGCCAAGTTTCGGCAGGGGTCGCTGAAGCTTTCTTT.

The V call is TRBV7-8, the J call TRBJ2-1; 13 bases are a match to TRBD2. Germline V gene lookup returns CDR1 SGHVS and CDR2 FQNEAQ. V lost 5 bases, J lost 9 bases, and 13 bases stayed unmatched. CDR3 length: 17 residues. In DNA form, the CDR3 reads TGTGCCAGCAGCCCCAGGACTAGCGGGAGTCCCGGGGGTGAGCAGTTCTTC. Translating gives CASSPRTSGSPGGEQFF.

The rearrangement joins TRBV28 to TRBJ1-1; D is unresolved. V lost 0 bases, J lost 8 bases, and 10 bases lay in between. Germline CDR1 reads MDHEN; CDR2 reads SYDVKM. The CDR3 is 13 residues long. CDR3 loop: CASSLWALPEAFF. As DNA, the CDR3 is TGTGCCAGCAGTTTATGGGCCCTTCCCGAAGCTTTCTTT.

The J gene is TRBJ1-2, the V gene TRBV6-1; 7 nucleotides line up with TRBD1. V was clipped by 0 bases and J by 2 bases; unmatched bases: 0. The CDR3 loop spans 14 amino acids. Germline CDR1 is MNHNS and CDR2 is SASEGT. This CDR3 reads CASSEATGNYGYTF. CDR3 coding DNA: TGTGCCAGCAGTGAAGCGACAGGGAACTATGGCTACACCTTC.

In DNA form, the CDR3 reads TGCGCCAGCAGCACAGGACAACCTAGCTCCTATAATTCACCCCTCCACTTT. This encodes CASSTGQPSSYNSPLHF. This chain links TRBV5-1 with TRBJ1-6; D is possibly TRBD1 (5 bases). V shed 4 bases and J shed 0 bases, with 14 bases lying between them. Germline CDR1 is SGHRS and CDR2 is YFSETQ. There are 17 residues in the CDR3.

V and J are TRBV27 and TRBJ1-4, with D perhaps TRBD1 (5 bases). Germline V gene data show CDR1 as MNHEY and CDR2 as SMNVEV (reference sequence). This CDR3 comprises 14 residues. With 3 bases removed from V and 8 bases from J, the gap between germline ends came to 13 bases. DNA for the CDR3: TGTGCCAGCAGTTTTAGAAGGGGAGGAGAAAAACTGTTTTTT. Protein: CASSFRRGGEKLFF.

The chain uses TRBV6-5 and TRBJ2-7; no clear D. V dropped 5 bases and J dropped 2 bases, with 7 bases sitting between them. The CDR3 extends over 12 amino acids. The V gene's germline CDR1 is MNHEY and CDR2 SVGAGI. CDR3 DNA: TGTGCCAGCAGTCCCAAGCCCTACGAGCAGTACTTC. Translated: CASSPKPYEQYF.

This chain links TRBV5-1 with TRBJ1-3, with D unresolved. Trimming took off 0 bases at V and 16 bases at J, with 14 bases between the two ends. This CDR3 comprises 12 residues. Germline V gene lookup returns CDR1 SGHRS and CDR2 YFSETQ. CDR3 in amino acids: CASSLAEGSQYF. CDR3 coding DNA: TGCGCCAGCAGCTTGGCCGAGGGCAGCCAGTATTTT.

CDR3 region: CASSPRGTGTMNTEAFF. DNA of the CDR3: TGTGCCAGTAGTCCCCGCGGGACAGGGACCATGAACACTGAAGCTTTCTTT. V usage is TRBV19 and J usage is TRBJ1-1, with 9 nucleotides matching TRBD1. Germline CDR1 is LNHDA and CDR2 is SQIVND (reference sequence). The CDR3 spans 17 residues. V was clipped by 5 bases and J by 0 bases; unmatched bases: 10.

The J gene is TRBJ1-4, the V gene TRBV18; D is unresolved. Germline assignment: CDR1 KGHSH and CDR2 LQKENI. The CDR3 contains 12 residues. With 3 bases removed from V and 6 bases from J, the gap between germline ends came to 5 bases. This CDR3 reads CASSPPYEKLFF. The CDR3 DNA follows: TGTGCCAGCTCACCCCCTTATGAAAAACTGTTTTTT.

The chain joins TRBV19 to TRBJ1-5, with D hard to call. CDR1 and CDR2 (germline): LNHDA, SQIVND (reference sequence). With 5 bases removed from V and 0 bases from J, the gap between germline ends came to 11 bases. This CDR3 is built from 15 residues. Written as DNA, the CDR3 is TGTGCCAGTAGTGGCAGGATTTATAGCAATCAGCCCCAGCATTTT. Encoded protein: CASSGRIYSNQPQHF.

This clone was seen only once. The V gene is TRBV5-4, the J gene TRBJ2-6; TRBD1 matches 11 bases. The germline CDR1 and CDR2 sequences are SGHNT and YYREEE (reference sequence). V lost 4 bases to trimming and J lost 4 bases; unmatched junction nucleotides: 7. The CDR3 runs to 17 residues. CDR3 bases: TGTGCCAGCAGCCCTGGACAGGGGGCGGGAGGGGCCAACGTCCTGACTTTC. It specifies CASSPGQGAGGANVLTF.